This T cell receptor (beta chain) was sequenced for a study of T cells after yellow fever vaccination. This CDR3 is 14 amino acids long. Per the germline V gene, CDR1 is SGHTA and CDR2 is FQGTGA. The J segment lost 2 bases and the V segment lost 5 bases, leaving 2 bases of the junction unmatched. This clonotype was detected only a few times. Its antigen is unknown. Synthesis of TCR cDNA relied on 5'RACE template switching, which attached a universal primer site and UMIs. TCRdb called the 5' RACE reads again in MiXCR, with one record for every CDR3 protein. This table has approximately 300,000 distinct CDR3 sequences, 6.5% to 8.5% appearing once. Study results and caveats: Most primary-vaccination clones reappeared after the booster (96% CD4, 75% to 90% CD8). It was a small share of clonotypes that appeared in both CD4 and CD8 compartments. It was the secondary response that reached its peak faster, day 5 versus 15, but it was weaker.

The source material was PBMCs, sampled approximately 40 days after the first yellow fever vaccination. The TCR was taken from a man aged 18-30 years who received the YFV17D yellow fever vaccine. This chain joins TRBV7-3 and TRBJ2-3, with 9 bases fitting TRBD1. CDR3 amino acids: CASSRTGDTDTQYF. The CDR3 DNA sequence: TGTGCCAGCAGCCGGACAGGGGACACAGATACGCAGTATTTT.